What follows are 27 T cell receptor beta chains derived from one specimen sequenced in a study of blood T cell repertoires in COVID-19. The repertoire was sequenced with immunoSEQ multiplex PCR; TCRdb's copy has only in-frame clones and lacks some. The sample lists over 60,000 clones; roughly 88% were seen once. Sequenced material: peripheral blood. These receptors were obtained from a man aged 65 to 85 with active or convalescent COVID-19.

In its sample, this clone was seen a few times. The CDR3 sequence is CASRTLGLPNGEQYF. DNA for the CDR3: TGTGCCAGCAGAACTCTGGGACTACCAAATGGGGAGCAGTACTTC. This rearrangement joins TRBV5-6 to TRBJ2-7; TRBD2 matches 7 bases. CDR1 and CDR2 (germline): SGHDT, YYEEEE. V lost 5 bases and J lost 7; bases outside the gene matches: 15. The CDR3 totals 15 residues.

The chain links TRBV29-1 to TRBJ1-2; D is unresolved. V dropped 3 bases and J dropped 0 bases, with 11 bases sitting between them. Germline lookup yields CDR1 SQVTM and CDR2 ANQGSEA. The CDR3 contains 14 residues. CDR3 sequence reads: CSVEAPSPNYGYTF. The CDR3 coding sequence is TGCAGCGTTGAGGCGCCTAGCCCTAACTATGGCTACACCTTC.

V gene TRBV27 combines with J gene TRBJ2-7; TRBD1 aligns across 9 bases. Per germline, CDR1 MNHEY and CDR2 SMNVEV (reference sequence). The CDR3 sequence is 14 residues long. V was clipped by 3 bases and J by 5 bases; unmatched bases: 5. CDR3 region: CASSLGQGSNEQYF. CDR3 bases: TGTGCCAGCAGTTTGGGACAGGGTAGTAACGAGCAGTACTTC.

This clone was observed a single time. This rearrangement joins TRBV18 to TRBJ1-4, with a possible D match to TRBD1 (6 bases). CDR3 length: 17 residues. Germline values: CDR1 KGHSH, CDR2 LQKENI. Trimming removed 3 bases from V and 3 bases from J, with 17 bases in between. The CDR3 loop is CASSPRPQGSANEKLFF. For the CDR3, the DNA is TGTGCCAGCTCACCGAGACCCCAGGGGTCGGCTAATGAAAAACTGTTTTTT.

The chain carries TRBV10-3 and TRBJ1-2; D is uncertain. V lost 4 bases and J lost 9, with 12 bases in between. CDR1 ENHRY and CDR2 SYGVKD come from the germline V gene. The CDR3 extends over 12 amino acids. The CDR3 is CAISGGGISYTF. The CDR3 nucleotides read TGTGCCATCAGTGGAGGAGGTATCAGCTACACCTTC.

This clone showed up just once. The rearrangement links TRBV30 to TRBJ2-4; 7 bases agree with TRBD1. The V gene end was trimmed by 1 base and the J gene end by 3 bases; junction bases not matched to a gene: 0. The CDR3 contains 13 residues. Germline lookup yields CDR1 GTSNPN and CDR2 SVGIG (reference sequence). Written as DNA, the CDR3 is TGTGCCTGGAGTGGACAGGGCAAAAACATTCAGTACTTC. Translated, it gives CAWSGQGKNIQYF.

This clone was seen just once. The rearrangement uses TRBV7-9 and TRBJ2-7; possible D gene TRBD1, 6 bases. Trimming cost V 5 bases and J 7 bases, with 15 bases left between them. This CDR3 is built from 13 residues. Germline V gene data show CDR1 as SEHNR and CDR2 as FQNEAQ (reference sequence). The CDR3 here is CASSLNSGQEQYF. The CDR3 nucleotides are TGTGCCAGCAGCCTAAATTCCGGACAGGAGCAGTACTTC.

The rearrangement uses TRBV18 and TRBJ1-3, with 7 bases aligning to TRBD1. This CDR3 has 15 amino acids. V was pared by 2 bases and J by 2 bases, with 3 bases of the junction left unmatched. The germline V gene encodes CDR1 KGHSH and CDR2 LQKENI. CDR3 region: CASSPSGTAGNTIYF. CDR3 nucleotides: TGTGCCAGCTCACCATCCGGGACAGCTGGAAACACCATATATTTT.

The V and J genes are TRBV19 and TRBJ1-2; 7 bases fit TRBD1. The junction had 10 bases not matched to a gene; V was cut back by 5 bases and J by 4 bases. The length of the CDR3 is 15 residues. Looked up from germline, CDR1 is LNHDA and CDR2 is SQIVND (reference sequence). The CDR3: CASSLHRDSPYGYTF. The DNA for the CDR3 is TGTGCCAGTAGTTTACACCGGGACAGCCCCTATGGCTACACCTTC.

The CDR3: CASSYSTLRFVRGETYEQYF. CDR3 bases: TGTGCCAGCAGTTACTCAACTCTTAGGTTCGTCAGGGGCGAGACCTACGAGCAGTACTTC. The chain is built from TRBV6-2 or TRBV6-3 and TRBJ2-7, with a weak D call TRBD1 (6 bases). V lost 0 bases and J 2 bases, leaving 26 bases between the germline ends. The CDR3 runs 20 residues. Germline CDR1 reads MNHEY; CDR2 reads SVGEGT.

V is TRBV5-1 and J is TRBJ2-3, with D possibly being TRBD1 (5 bases). Looked up from germline, CDR1 is SGHRS and CDR2 is YFSETQ. The CDR3 length is 16 residues. Trimming cost V 0 bases and J 0 bases, with 11 bases left between them. The CDR3 here is CASSLEGLASTDTQYF. The CDR3 coding sequence is TGCGCCAGCAGCTTGGAGGGGTTAGCTAGCACAGATACGCAGTATTTT.

The V gene is TRBV30, the J gene TRBJ1-2; 7 nucleotides agree with TRBD1. Germline V lookup: CDR1 GTSNPN, CDR2 SVGIG (reference sequence). CDR3 size: 14 residues. J gave up 3 bases and V 4 bases, and 8 bases lay outside the gene matches. In DNA, the CDR3 is TGTGCCTGGAACCCCGGGACAGCCTACTATGGCTACACCTTC. Translating gives CAWNPGTAYYGYTF.

This rearrangement joins TRBV6-2 or TRBV6-3 to TRBJ2-5; 10 bases are a match to TRBD1. This CDR3 comprises 15 residues. Unmatched junction bases numbered 3, after V lost 0 bases and J lost 5 bases. Germline CDR1 is MNHEY and CDR2 is SVGEGT. CDR3: CASSYSGTGVETQYF. In nucleotides, the CDR3 is TGTGCCAGCAGTTACTCGGGGACAGGGGTGGAGACCCAGTACTTC.

The chain recombines TRBV11-2 with TRBJ2-5; the match to TRBD2 covers 12 bases. This CDR3 has 17 residues. V was pared by 7 bases and J by 4 bases, with 13 bases of the junction left unmatched. CDR1 and CDR2 (germline): SGHAT, FQNNGV. CDR3 DNA: TGTGCCAGCAAGCGACTAGCGGGGGCCAGGGGGAGAGAGACCCAGTACTTC. Its translation is CASKRLAGARGRETQYF.

This clone was found a few times. The CDR3 here is CASVGDRVYNEQFF. CDR3 in DNA: TGTGCCAGCGTAGGGGACAGGGTCTACAATGAGCAGTTCTTC. This rearrangement joins TRBV28 to TRBJ2-1, with 9 bases that match TRBD1. The ends lost 8 bases at V and 3 bases at J; junction bases unmatched: 5. Germline V gene lookup returns CDR1 MDHEN and CDR2 SYDVKM. The CDR3 has 14 residues. The variable domain in full, with the rest retrieved from reference TRBV28 and TRBJ2-1, is DVKVTQSSRYLVKRTGEKVFLECVQDMDHENMFWYRQDPGLGLRLIYFSYDVKMKEKGDIPEGYSVSREKKERFSLILESASTNQTSMYLCASVGDRVYNEQFFGPGTRLTVL.

The J gene is TRBJ1-1, the V gene TRBV2; D is undetermined. The CDR3 covers 11 residues. Germline lookup yields CDR1 SNHLY and CDR2 FYNNEI. Trimming took off 10 bases at V and 5 bases at J, with 11 bases between the two ends. CDR3 region: CATRRDTEAFF. The DNA of the CDR3 is TGTGCCACCAGGAGGGATACTGAAGCTTTCTTT.

The chain combines TRBV5-4 with TRBJ1-2, with 7 bases lining up with TRBD1. CDR1 and CDR2 from the germline V gene are SGHNT and YYREEE (reference sequence). V was clipped by 4 bases and J by 6 bases; unmatched bases: 6. The CDR3 runs 13 residues. CDR3 DNA: TGTGCCAGCAGCCTGGACAGGCTGGATGGCTACACCTTC. Protein product: CASSLDRLDGYTF.

The genes are TRBV5-6 and TRBJ2-7; unclear D gene. Germline V gene lookup returns CDR1 SGHDT and CDR2 YYEEEE. The CDR3 runs to 12 residues. The ends were cut back, 4 bases at V and 0 bases at J, with 5 bases in the middle. The CDR3 protein is CASSVSSYEQYF. CDR3 in DNA: TGTGCCAGCAGCGTGAGCTCCTACGAGCAGTACTTC.

This chain links TRBV3-1 (or the pseudogene TRBV3-2) with TRBJ1-2; a weak D match, TRBD1 (5 bases). V lost 4 bases, J lost 6 bases, and 9 bases lay in between. CDR3 length: 12 residues. CDR1 is LGHDT, CDR2 YNNKEL, per germline (reference sequence). The CDR3 DNA is TGTGCCAGCAGCCGGCCAGGGCATGGCTACACCTTC. It specifies CASSRPGHGYTF.

This clone was observed once. The chain joins TRBV19 to TRBJ1-2, with TRBD1 identical over 9 bases. The CDR3 runs to 14 residues. The J segment lost 8 bases and the V segment lost 10 bases, leaving 14 bases of the junction unmatched. Germline loops: CDR1 LNHDA, CDR2 SQIVND (reference sequence). CDR3 coding DNA: TGTGCCACCTCCAGGGGGACAGGGATAGGCGGCTACACCTTC. This sequence encodes CATSRGTGIGGYTF.

The rearrangement joins TRBV29-1 to TRBJ1-2; D not resolved. The CDR3 is made up of 14 amino acids. V was trimmed by 6 bases and J by 0 bases, leaving 14 bases between them. Germline CDR1 reads SQVTM; CDR2 reads ANQGSEA. The chain's CDR3 is CSVSTVGANYGYTF. CDR3 in DNA: TGCAGCGTCTCAACAGTGGGAGCTAACTATGGCTACACCTTC.

The chain employs TRBV19 and TRBJ1-2; D not resolved. The CDR3 spans 13 residues. Trimming removed 0 bases from V and 14 bases from J, with 16 bases in between. Germline V gene sequence: CDR1 LNHDA, CDR2 SQIVND (reference sequence). The CDR3 here is CASSIDTSTAETF. CDR3 bases: TGTGCCAGTAGTATAGACACTAGTACGGCGGAGACCTTC.

V usage is TRBV28 and J usage is TRBJ2-7; 7 nucleotides line up with TRBD1. Trimming took 6 bases from V and 2 from J; bases not matched to a gene: 7. Germline V gene lookup returns CDR1 MDHEN and CDR2 SYDVKM. The CDR3 extends over 14 amino acids. The CDR3 DNA reads TGTGCCAGCAGCGGATCAGGGGGTACCTACGAGCAGTACTTC. Translated, it gives CASSGSGGTYEQYF.

This sequence joins TRBV27 and TRBJ1-5; D remains unclear. The CDR3 runs to 14 residues. From germline, CDR1 is MNHEY and CDR2 SMNVEV (reference sequence). The ends were cut back, 2 bases at V and 6 bases at J, with 11 bases in the middle. CDR3 in amino acids: CASSLLAGGQPQHF. CDR3 DNA: TGTGCCAGCAGTTTACTGGCGGGCGGTCAGCCCCAGCATTTT.

CDR3 residues: CASSTPGLLNQPQHF. In DNA form, the CDR3 reads TGTGCCAGTAGTACCCCGGGACTGTTAAATCAGCCCCAGCATTTT. The J gene is TRBJ1-5, the V gene TRBV19; a weak D match, TRBD1 (5 bases). CDR3 size: 15 residues. Germline CDR1 reads LNHDA; CDR2 reads SQIVND (reference sequence). With 4 bases removed from V and 4 bases from J, the gap between germline ends came to 14 bases.

The chain carries TRBV5-1 and TRBJ1-3, with 8 bases matching TRBD1. V shed 3 bases and J 5 bases; nucleotides not matched to a gene: 7. This CDR3 region has 15 residues. Germline lookup yields CDR1 SGHRS and CDR2 YFSETQ. The CDR3 coding sequence is TGCGCCAGCAGCTGGGGACAGGATGGGCGAAACACCATATATTTT. It specifies CASSWGQDGRNTIYF. The full variable domain, with the rest looked up from reference TRBV5-1 and TRBJ1-3, is KAGVTQTPRYLIKTRGQQVTLSCSPISGHRSVSWYQQTPGQGLQFLFEYFSETQRNKGNFPGRFSGRQFSNSRSEMNVSTLELGDSALYLCASSWGQDGRNTIYFGEGSWLTVV.

The J gene is TRBJ1-1, the V gene TRBV23-1; 9 bases fit TRBD1. TRBV23-1 carries the ORF label, with uncertain function. This CDR3 contains 20 residues. V lost 4 bases and J lost 0; bases outside the gene matches: 18. The CDR3 DNA reads as TGCGCCAGCAGTCGTTGGGCGGGACAGGGAGGCCACAGAATGAACACTGAAGCTTTCTTT. Translated: CASSRWAGQGGHRMNTEAFF.